The 20 T cell receptor beta chains listed next were all sequenced from one sample in a study of T cell changes during pregnancy in multiple sclerosis. Using immunoSEQ multiplex PCR, the repertoire was profiled, and TCRdb retains in-frame clones only, with some absent. The profile shows about 57,000 clones, approximately 90% of them singletons. This specimen consisted of peripheral blood, obtained after pregnancy. These receptors came from a female donor in good health, enrolled as a control in a pregnancy study.

V gene TRBV14 combines with J gene TRBJ1-2; D ambiguous. Germline CDR1 reads SGHDN; CDR2 reads FVKESK. Trimming left V 2 bases short and J 2 bases short, with 9 bases between. This CDR3 is 14 amino acids long. The CDR3 region is CASSQHSFNYGYTF. DNA for the CDR3: TGTGCCAGCAGCCAACACAGTTTCAACTATGGCTACACCTTC.

V and J are TRBV6-5 and TRBJ2-5; 9 nucleotides align to TRBD2. The junction had 12 bases not matched to a gene; V was cut back by 6 bases and J by 7 bases. This CDR3 comprises 15 residues. CDR1 is MNHEY, CDR2 SVGAGI, per germline. DNA of the CDR3: TGTGCCAGCAGCCCCCCGGTAGCGGGAGTGGGGACCCAGTACTTC. Its protein is CASSPPVAGVGTQYF.

This clone was counted a single time. This chain uses TRBV5-1 with TRBJ1-1, with a possible D match to TRBD1 (5 bases). CDR3 length equals 14 residues. V was trimmed by 1 base and J by 5 bases, leaving 12 bases between them. Germline lookup yields CDR1 SGHRS and CDR2 YFSETQ. CDR3 in DNA: TGCGCCAGCAGCTTGTCAGGGATGGGAACTGAAGCTTTCTTT. This sequence encodes CASSLSGMGTEAFF.

The chain joins TRBV11-1 to TRBJ2-7; perhaps TRBD2 as D (5 bases). The CDR3 extends over 13 amino acids. Germline CDR1 reads SGHAT; CDR2 reads FQDESV (reference sequence). V was cut by 0 bases and J by 10 bases, with 13 bases left in between. CDR3 loop: CASSLAGNPGQYF. CDR3 nucleotide sequence: TGTGCCAGCAGCTTAGCGGGTAACCCGGGACAGTACTTC.

The J gene is TRBJ1-2, the V gene TRBV6-5; no clear D. Germline lookup yields CDR1 MNHEY and CDR2 SVGAGI. V was shortened by 5 bases and J by 5 bases, with 9 bases between the two germline ends. The CDR3 totals 12 residues. The CDR3 protein is CASSLSLYGYTF. CDR3 in DNA: TGTGCCAGCAGTCTCTCTCTGTATGGCTACACCTTC.

The rearrangement links TRBV18 to TRBJ1-2; a weak D match, TRBD1 (5 bases). V was trimmed by 1 base and J by 0 bases, leaving 9 bases between them. Germline V gives CDR1 KGHSH, CDR2 LQKENI. The CDR3 consists of 15 residues. The CDR3: CASSPHSGANYGYTF. CDR3 DNA sequence: TGTGCCAGCTCACCACACTCGGGGGCTAACTATGGCTACACCTTC.

The chain uses TRBV11-2 and TRBJ2-1, with 10 bases fitting TRBD2. Germline CDR1 reads SGHAT; CDR2 reads FQNNGV. The CDR3 runs 15 residues. V dropped 1 base and J dropped 6; count of bases not matched to a gene: 3. The CDR3 DNA reads as TGTGCCAGCAGCTTAGGTAGCGGGGGGCTCAATGAGCAGTTCTTC. Protein: CASSLGSGGLNEQFF.

The gene calls are TRBV5-4 and TRBJ1-1; TRBD1 matches 9 bases. This CDR3 spans 14 amino acids. V was pared by 4 bases and J by 1 base, with 2 bases of the junction left unmatched. Germline CDR1 SGHNT, CDR2 YYREEE (reference sequence). CDR3 loop: CASSGGQGNTEAFF. The CDR3 DNA reads as TGTGCCAGCAGCGGGGGACAGGGGAACACTGAAGCTTTCTTT. The whole variable domain, remainder taken from reference TRBV5-4 and TRBJ1-1, is ETGVTQSPTHLIKTRGQQVTLRCSSQSGHNTVSWYQQALGQGPQFIFQYYREEENGRGNFPPRFSGLQFPNYSSELNVNALELDDSALYLCASSGGQGNTEAFFGQGTRLTVV.

V and J are TRBV5-1 and TRBJ2-7, with a weak D call TRBD1 (5 bases). The CDR3 contains 14 residues. Germline CDR1 and CDR2: SGHRS and YFSETQ. Trimming cost V 3 bases and J 5 bases, with 15 bases left between them. The CDR3 region has the DNA TGCGCCAGCAGCTCAGAAGGGGCCGAAGACGAGCAGTACTTC. Translating it yields CASSSEGAEDEQYF.

V and J are TRBV9 and TRBJ2-7; 9 bases line up with TRBD2. This CDR3 has 16 amino acids. V trimming: 4 bases; J trimming: 0 bases; junction bases outside the gene matches: 8. CDR1 and CDR2 from the germline V gene are SGDLS and YYNGEE. The CDR3 loop reads CASSPRTSESSYEQYF. CDR3 bases: TGTGCCAGCAGCCCCCGGACTAGCGAGAGCTCCTACGAGCAGTACTTC. The full variable domain, with the rest looked up from reference TRBV9 and TRBJ2-7, is DSGVTQTPKHLITATGQRVTLRCSPRSGDLSVYWYQQSLDQGLQFLIQYYNGEERAKGNILERFSAQQFPDLHSELNLSSLELGDSALYFCASSPRTSESSYEQYFGPGTRLTVT.

The CDR3 sequence is CASGSRGGLQPQHF. Written as DNA, the CDR3 is TGTGCTAGTGGTTCCCGCGGAGGACTCCAGCCCCAGCATTTT. This chain uses TRBV12-5 with TRBJ1-5; D ambiguous. The CDR3 extends over 14 amino acids. Germline V gives CDR1 LGHNT, CDR2 FRNRAP. The V and J ends lost 4 bases and 7 bases respectively, with 14 bases between them.

The gene calls are TRBV10-3 and TRBJ1-2, with TRBD1 identical over 8 bases. The CDR3 extends over 15 amino acids. The ends lost 6 bases at V and 2 bases at J; junction bases unmatched: 8. Looked up from germline, CDR1 is ENHRY and CDR2 is SYGVKD. The DNA of the CDR3 is TGTGCCATCAGCACAGACCAGGGGGCAAACTATGGCTACACCTTC. This translates into CAISTDQGANYGYTF.

The V call is TRBV28, the J call TRBJ2-1; 13 nucleotides line up with TRBD2. Looked up from germline, CDR1 is MDHEN and CDR2 is SYDVKM. V lost 4 bases to trimming and J lost 6 bases; unmatched junction nucleotides: 15. The CDR3 covers 19 residues. The CDR3 reads CASSSRPGLAGTLSNEQFF. Here the CDR3 DNA reads TGTGCCAGCAGTTCCCGTCCGGGACTAGCGGGAACACTATCCAATGAGCAGTTCTTC.

The table lists this clone with a few counts. The gene calls are TRBV18 and TRBJ2-7, with 7 bases lining up with TRBD2. With 5 bases clipped from V and 12 bases from J, the junction kept 10 bases outside the gene matches. CDR3 length: 12 amino acids. CDR1 is KGHSH, CDR2 LQKENI, per germline. The CDR3 DNA reads TGTGCCAGCTCATCGGGAGGAGATGGGGTGTACTTC. It is translated as CASSSGGDGVYF.

The chain has TRBV4-2 and TRBJ1-1; D is ambiguous. The ends were cut back, 2 bases at V and 3 bases at J, with 7 bases in the middle. This CDR3 has 13 residues. The V gene's germline CDR1 is LGHNA and CDR2 YNFKEQ. The CDR3 here is CASSQSADTEAFF. The DNA of the CDR3 is TGTGCCAGCAGCCAATCCGCAGACACTGAAGCTTTCTTT.

The chain carries TRBV19 and TRBJ1-6; 9 bases align to TRBD1. Germline loops: CDR1 LNHDA, CDR2 SQIVND (reference sequence). The CDR3 is 15 amino acids. The V segment lost 6 bases and the J segment 10 bases; nucleotides outside the gene matches: 10. The CDR3 nucleotides read TGTGCCAGTAGACACCGGGACAGGGAAGGGTCACCCCTCCACTTT. It specifies CASRHRDREGSPLHF.

The rearrangement joins TRBV18 to TRBJ1-4, with 9 bases fitting TRBD1. The germline CDR1 and CDR2 sequences are KGHSH and LQKENI. After removal of 3 bases from V and 8 bases from J, the junction contained 10 bases not matched to a gene. This CDR3 has 16 amino acids. The CDR3 region has the DNA TGTGCCAGCTCACCCCCGGGACAGGGTGGGGAAGAAAAACTGTTTTTT. Protein: CASSPPGQGGEEKLFF.

This sequence joins TRBV9 and TRBJ2-5; TRBD2 matches 8 bases. Trimming at V came to 0 bases and at J to 2 bases, leaving 6 bases not matched to a gene. Looked up from germline, CDR1 is SGDLS and CDR2 is YYNGEE. The CDR3 has 16 residues. CDR3 region: CASSVGVTSEQETQYF. CDR3 nucleotide sequence: TGTGCCAGCAGCGTAGGTGTGACTAGCGAGCAAGAGACCCAGTACTTC.

This chain links TRBV7-9 with TRBJ2-1; TRBD2 matches at 8 bases. This CDR3 is built from 14 residues. Germline lookup yields CDR1 SEHNR and CDR2 FQNEAQ (reference sequence). After removal of 2 bases from V and 10 bases from J, the junction contained 7 bases not matched to a gene. CDR3 DNA: TGTGCCAGCAGCTTAAACTCGGGGGGGCACGAGCAGTTCTTC. It translates to CASSLNSGGHEQFF.

CDR3 residues: CASSSGMADTQYF. The CDR3 DNA reads TGTGCCAGTTCTAGCGGGATGGCAGATACGCAGTATTTT. This chain uses TRBV25-1 with TRBJ2-3; 9 positions match TRBD2. CDR3 length equals 13 residues. Looked up from germline, CDR1 is MGHDK and CDR2 is SYGVNS. V lost 9 bases to trimming and J lost 4 bases; unmatched junction nucleotides: 5.